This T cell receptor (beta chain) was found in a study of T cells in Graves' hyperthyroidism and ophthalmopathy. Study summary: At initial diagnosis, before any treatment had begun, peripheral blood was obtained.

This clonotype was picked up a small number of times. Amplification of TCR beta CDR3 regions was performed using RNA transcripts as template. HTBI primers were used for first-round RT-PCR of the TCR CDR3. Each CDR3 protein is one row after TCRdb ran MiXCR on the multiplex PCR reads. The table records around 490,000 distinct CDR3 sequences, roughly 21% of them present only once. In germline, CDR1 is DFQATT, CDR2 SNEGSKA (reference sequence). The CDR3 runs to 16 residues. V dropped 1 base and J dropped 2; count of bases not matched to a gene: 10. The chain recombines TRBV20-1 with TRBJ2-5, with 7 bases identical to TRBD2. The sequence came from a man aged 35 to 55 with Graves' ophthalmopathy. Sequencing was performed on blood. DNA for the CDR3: TGCAGTGCTAGAGTTGTGAGCGGGAAGATACAAGAGACCCAGTACTTC. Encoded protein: CSARVVSGKIQETQYF.